The sequence of this T cell receptor (beta chain) was determined in a study of blood T cell repertoires in COVID-19. As for the study in general: PBMCs, B-cell-depleted T cells, or T cells were the source of the cDNA or gDNA that made up the material.

Germline V gene data show CDR1 as SGHTS and CDR2 as YDEGEE. V gave up 4 bases and J gave up 2 bases, with 14 bases separating them. The CDR3 has 15 amino acids. Libraries were prepared by immunoSEQ multiplex PCR; TCRdb keeps only in-frame clonotypes and omits some of them. The sample shows a few hundred thousand clones, more than 70% of them seen only once. The specimen sequenced was peripheral blood. The V gene is TRBV5-8, the J gene TRBJ2-3; a weak D match, TRBD2 (6 bases). This TCR was recovered from a woman aged 40 to 55 who had recovered from COVID-19. CDR3 sequence (DNA): TGTGCCAGCAGCCCCCGGGGGACCATCACAGATACGCAGTATTTT. Protein: CASSPRGTITDTQYF.